A single sample is the source of the 23 T cell receptor beta chains below, sequenced in a study of persistence of HIV-infected CD4 T cells. The libraries were made with immunoSEQ version 4 in survey mode. Measured with immunoSEQ multiplex PCR; TCRdb has only the in-frame clones, and not every one. Of under 50,000 clones in the sample, roughly 90% were seen once. Their antigens remain unidentified. Anti-CD3/anti-CD28 beads served as a nonspecific positive control stimulus. Responding CD4+ T cells were sorted by upregulation of both CD40 ligand and CD69. Material: CD4+ T cells sorted from PBMCs after 18-hour stimulation, obtained from a patient who received antiretroviral therapy. The source is an adult man with HIV who was CMV-seropositive.

The chain joins TRBV9 to TRBJ1-1; TRBD1 aligns across 11 bases. Trimming removed 0 bases from V and 1 base from J; junction bases left unmatched: 5. CDR3 size: 17 residues. Germline lookup yields CDR1 SGDLS and CDR2 YYNGEE. The CDR3 reads CASSVAGQGASNTEAFF. The CDR3 DNA is TGTGCCAGCAGCGTAGCAGGACAGGGGGCCTCGAACACTGAAGCTTTCTTT.

The chain has TRBV18 and TRBJ1-4; D remains ambiguous. This CDR3 contains 12 residues. The V and J ends lost 4 bases and 4 bases respectively, with 4 bases between them. From germline, CDR1 is KGHSH and CDR2 LQKENI. DNA for the CDR3: TGTGCCAGCTCACAAATTAATGAAAAACTGTTTTTT. Translating it yields CASSQINEKLFF.

This chain uses TRBV18 with TRBJ2-2; D unresolved. Germline loops: CDR1 KGHSH, CDR2 LQKENI. V lost 2 bases and J 3 bases, leaving 7 bases between the germline ends. The CDR3 loop spans 14 amino acids. The CDR3 region has the DNA TGTGCCAGCTCACCAGGCGGTGACACCGGGGAGCTGTTTTTT. Its translation is CASSPGGDTGELFF.

The chain couples TRBV2 to TRBJ1-4, with 9 positions matching TRBD1. This CDR3 spans 16 amino acids. V trimming: 6 bases; J trimming: 0 bases; junction bases outside the gene matches: 5. Germline values: CDR1 SNHLY, CDR2 FYNNEI. The CDR3 loop is CASRRQGGATNEKLFF. For the CDR3, the DNA is TGTGCCAGCAGGAGACAGGGGGGTGCAACTAATGAAAAACTGTTTTTT.

The chain links TRBV2 to TRBJ1-2; the D is unclear. CDR1 is SNHLY, CDR2 FYNNEI, per germline. The CDR3 covers 13 residues. V was cut by 8 bases and J by 0 bases, with 10 bases left in between. CDR3 nucleotides: TGTGCCAGCCGAACCCTCACTAACTATGGCTACACCTTC. This sequence encodes CASRTLTNYGYTF. Drawing the rest from reference TRBV2 and TRBJ1-2, the complete variable domain is EPEVTQTPSHQVTQMGQEVILRCVPISNHLYFYWYRQILGQKVEFLVSFYNNEISEKSEIFDDQFSVERPDGSNFTLKIRSTKLEDSAMYFCASRTLTNYGYTFGSGTRLTVV.

V is TRBV7-2 and J is TRBJ1-1; 9 bases fit TRBD1. Germline V gene data show CDR1 as SGHTA and CDR2 as FQGNSA. The CDR3 length is 15 residues. Unmatched junction bases numbered 6, after V lost 3 bases and J lost 4 bases. CDR3 region: CASSFTQGASTEAFF. DNA for the CDR3: TGTGCCAGCAGCTTCACACAGGGGGCTAGCACTGAAGCTTTCTTT.

The rearrangement links TRBV6-1 to TRBJ1-6, with D tentatively TRBD1 (5 bases). The V gene's germline CDR1 is MNHNS and CDR2 SASEGT. The CDR3 loop spans 15 amino acids. Trimming cost V 0 bases and J 9 bases, with 12 bases left between them. CDR3 DNA sequence: TGTGCCAGCAGTGAAGCTTGGAGACAGCCTTCACCCCTCCACTTT. This gives the protein CASSEAWRQPSPLHF.

This sequence joins TRBV27 and TRBJ2-3; 8 bases match TRBD1. Germline V gene lookup returns CDR1 MNHEY and CDR2 SMNVEV (reference sequence). The CDR3 loop spans 12 amino acids. V dropped 3 bases and J dropped 11; count of bases not matched to a gene: 4. For the CDR3, the DNA is TGTGCCAGCAGTTTTCGACAGGGGATGCAGTATTTT. Translation: CASSFRQGMQYF.

The chain joins TRBV9 to TRBJ2-1; D not resolved. Germline CDR1 and CDR2: SGDLS and YYNGEE. The CDR3 covers 15 residues. Trimming pared 1 base from V and 4 bases from J, leaving 12 bases between. The CDR3 DNA reads as TGTGCCAGCAGCGTATCCATGGCCCATTACAATGAGCAGTTCTTC. It yields the protein CASSVSMAHYNEQFF.

The chain uses TRBV18 and TRBJ2-2; D might be TRBD1 (6 bases). The CDR3 has 15 residues. Deletions cut 1 base from V and 5 bases from J, with 11 bases between. Looked up from germline, CDR1 is KGHSH and CDR2 is LQKENI. As DNA, the CDR3 is TGTGCCAGCTCACCACGTACAGGGAATACCGGGGAGCTGTTTTTT. Translating it yields CASSPRTGNTGELFF.

This clone was counted a single time. This chain uses TRBV27 with TRBJ2-2; tentatively, D is TRBD1 (7 bases). The V gene lost 5 bases and the J gene lost 3 bases, with 16 bases spanning the gap. Germline V gene data show CDR1 as MNHEY and CDR2 as SMNVEV (reference sequence). This CDR3 region has 16 residues. The CDR3 DNA is TGTGCCAGCAGTATGACAGGGAGGTTGGACACCGGGGAGCTGTTTTTT. Its protein product is CASSMTGRLDTGELFF.

The table lists this clone with a few counts. The chain links TRBV19 to TRBJ1-1, with D possibly matching TRBD1 (5 bases). Between the trimmed V and J ends, which lost 3 bases and 1 base, there was a span of 18 bases. The V gene's germline CDR1 is LNHDA and CDR2 SQIVND (reference sequence). The CDR3 has 17 amino acids. CDR3 residues: CASSIKLTGLSNTEAFF. The CDR3 coding sequence is TGTGCCAGTAGTATCAAGCTAACGGGACTCTCGAACACTGAAGCTTTCTTT.

This chain uses TRBV5-1 with TRBJ1-6; D is undetermined. Trimming removed 0 bases at V and 10 bases at J, with 14 bases between. CDR3 length: 15 amino acids. Looked up from germline, CDR1 is SGHRS and CDR2 is YFSETQ. The DNA of the CDR3 is TGCGCCAGCAGCTTGGGGCCAGGCCTCGAGTCACCCCTCCACTTT. This translates into CASSLGPGLESPLHF.

This clone came up once. The chain couples TRBV6-5 to TRBJ1-3, with no clear D. Trimming took 0 bases from V and 4 from J, leaving 10 bases between them. The CDR3 length is 15 residues. Germline CDR1 is MNHEY and CDR2 is SVGAGI. In DNA, the CDR3 is TGTGCCAGCAGTTACTCGAGGGCGCGAGGAAACACCATATATTTT. Amino acids: CASSYSRARGNTIYF.

V and J are TRBV24-1 and TRBJ2-7; no reliable D call. Germline loops: CDR1 KGHDR, CDR2 SFDVKD. Between the trimmed V and J ends, which lost 5 bases and 3 bases, there was a span of 10 bases. The CDR3 contains 13 residues. The CDR3 spells CATSADKIYEQYF. Written as DNA, the CDR3 is TGTGCCACCAGTGCTGACAAAATCTACGAGCAGTACTTC.

CDR3 region: CATASGGRSTDTQYF. CDR3 in DNA: TGTGCCACCGCGTCAGGGGGTAGAAGCACAGATACGCAGTATTTT. This rearrangement joins TRBV24-1 to TRBJ2-3; 7 bases map to TRBD1. V dropped 9 bases and J dropped 0; count of bases not matched to a gene: 8. Germline loops: CDR1 KGHDR, CDR2 SFDVKD. The CDR3 sequence is 15 residues long.

This sequence joins TRBV30 and TRBJ1-5, with TRBD1 matching over 8 bases. This CDR3 contains 14 residues. The trim removed 3 bases at V and 2 bases at J, leaving 3 bases unmatched. Germline V gene lookup returns CDR1 GTSNPN and CDR2 SVGIG (reference sequence). CDR3 sequence reads: CAWRPTGGNQPQHF. The CDR3 bases are TGTGCCTGGAGGCCGACAGGGGGCAATCAGCCCCAGCATTTT.

The gene calls are TRBV5-1 and TRBJ2-1; TRBD2 matches at 11 bases. This CDR3 contains 16 residues. J lost 4 bases, V lost 0 bases, and 3 bases had no gene match. Germline assignment: CDR1 SGHRS and CDR2 YFSETQ. CDR3: CASSLGTSGPYNEQFF. The CDR3 DNA sequence: TGCGCCAGCAGCTTGGGGACTAGCGGGCCGTACAATGAGCAGTTCTTC.

This rearrangement joins TRBV19 to TRBJ1-4; D may be TRBD1 (6 bases). V was clipped by 3 bases and J by 7 bases, with 9 bases between them. CDR1 LNHDA and CDR2 SQIVND come from the germline V gene (reference sequence). This CDR3 region has 13 residues. The CDR3 DNA follows: TGTGCCAGTAGTATGAGGGGGGCTGAAAAACTGTTTTTT. Its translation: CASSMRGAEKLFF.

The J gene is TRBJ2-1, the V gene TRBV28, with D possibly being TRBD2 (5 bases). Trimming cost V 4 bases and J 5 bases, with 18 bases left between them. CDR1 and CDR2 (germline): MDHEN, SYDVKM. This CDR3 is built from 16 residues. CDR3 region: CASSSYELVSDNEQFF. In DNA form, the CDR3 reads TGTGCCAGCAGTTCGTATGAACTAGTAAGCGACAATGAGCAGTTCTTC.

V usage is TRBV19 and J usage is TRBJ1-6; D might be TRBD1 (5 bases). The CDR3 is 15 residues long. CDR1 and CDR2 (germline): LNHDA, SQIVND (reference sequence). V was pared by 4 bases and J by 7 bases, with 14 bases between. CDR3 nucleotides: TGTGCCAGTAGTACCGGGGACGGAAGAAATTCACCCCTCCACTTT. This sequence encodes CASSTGDGRNSPLHF.

The CDR3 nucleotides are TGTGCCAGCAGTGATATTCAACCATTGACCTACGAGCAGTACTTC. It is translated as CASSDIQPLTYEQYF. The rearrangement joins TRBV2 to TRBJ2-7; D remains unclear. CDR1 and CDR2 (germline): SNHLY, FYNNEI. CDR3 length: 15 amino acids. The germline V and J ends were trimmed by 3 bases and 2 bases, with 14 bases remaining between them.

This chain joins TRBV20-1 and TRBJ2-5, with D possibly matching TRBD1 (5 bases). Germline CDR1 is DFQATT and CDR2 is SNEGSKA (reference sequence). Trimming left V 7 bases short and J 5 bases short, with 11 bases between. The length of the CDR3 is 11 residues. CDR3 residues: CSEGSRETQYF. CDR3 sequence (DNA): TGCAGTGAGGGGTCACGGGAGACCCAGTACTTC.